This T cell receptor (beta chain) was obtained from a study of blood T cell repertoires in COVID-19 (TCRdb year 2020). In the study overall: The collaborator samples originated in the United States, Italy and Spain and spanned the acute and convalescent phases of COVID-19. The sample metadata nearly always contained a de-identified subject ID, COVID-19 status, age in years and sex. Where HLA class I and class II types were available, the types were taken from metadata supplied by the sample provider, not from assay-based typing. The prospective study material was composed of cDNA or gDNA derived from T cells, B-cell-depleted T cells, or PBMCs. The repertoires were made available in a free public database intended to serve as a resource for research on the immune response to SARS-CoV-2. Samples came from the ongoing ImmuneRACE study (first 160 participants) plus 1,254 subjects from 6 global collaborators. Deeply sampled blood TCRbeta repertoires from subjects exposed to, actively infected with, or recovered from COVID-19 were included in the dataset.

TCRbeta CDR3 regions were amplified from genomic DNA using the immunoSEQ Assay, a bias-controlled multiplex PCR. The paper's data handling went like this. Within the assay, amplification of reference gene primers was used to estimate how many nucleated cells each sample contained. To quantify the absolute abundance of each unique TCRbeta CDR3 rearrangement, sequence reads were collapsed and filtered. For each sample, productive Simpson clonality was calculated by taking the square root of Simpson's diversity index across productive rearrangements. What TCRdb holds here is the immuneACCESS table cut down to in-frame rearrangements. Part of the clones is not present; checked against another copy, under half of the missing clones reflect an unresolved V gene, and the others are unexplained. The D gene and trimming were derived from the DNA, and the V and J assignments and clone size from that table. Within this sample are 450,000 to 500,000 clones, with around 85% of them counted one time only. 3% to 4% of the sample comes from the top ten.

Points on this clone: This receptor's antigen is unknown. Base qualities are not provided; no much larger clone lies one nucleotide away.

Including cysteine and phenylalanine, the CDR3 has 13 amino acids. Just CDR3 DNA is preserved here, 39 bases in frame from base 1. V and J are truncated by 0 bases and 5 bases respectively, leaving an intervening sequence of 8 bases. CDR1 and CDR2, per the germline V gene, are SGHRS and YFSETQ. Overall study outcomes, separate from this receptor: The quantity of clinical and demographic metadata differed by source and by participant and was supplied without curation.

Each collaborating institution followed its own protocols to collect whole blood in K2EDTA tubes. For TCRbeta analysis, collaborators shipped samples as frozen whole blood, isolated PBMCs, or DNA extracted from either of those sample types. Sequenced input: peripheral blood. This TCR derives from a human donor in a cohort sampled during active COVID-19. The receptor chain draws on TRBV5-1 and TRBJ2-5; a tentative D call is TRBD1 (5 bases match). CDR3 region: CASSLEGDETQYF. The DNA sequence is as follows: TGCGCCAGCAGCTTGGAAGGGGATGAGACCCAGTACTTC.